Each of the 29 T cell receptor beta chains below was sequenced from the same sample in a study of TIL therapy for anti-PD-1-resistant metastatic lung cancer. Time point reported: pre-treatment sample, taken before nivolumab and TIL therapy. Sequencing used immunoSEQ v3. Clones were sequenced by immunoSEQ multiplex PCR, and TCRdb holds only the in-frame ones, with some missing. This sample has around 30,000 clones; 74% occur once, and the top ten carry about 3%. The sample was blood, taken at baseline. Every receptor here comes from a woman aged 25 to 80 with non-small cell lung cancer.

V gene TRBV18 combines with J gene TRBJ2-3, with TRBD1 matching 9 bases. CDR3 length equals 15 residues. CDR1 is KGHSH and CDR2 is LQKENI in the germline V gene. The trim removed 3 bases at V and 1 base at J, leaving 2 bases unmatched. CDR3 nucleotide sequence: TGTGCCAGCTCACCGACAGGGGGGGGCACAGATACGCAGTATTTT. This translates into CASSPTGGGTDTQYF.

The rearrangement joins TRBV5-1 to TRBJ1-2; 7 bases line up with TRBD1. V shed 4 bases, J shed 8 bases, and the junction held 17 bases outside the gene matches. The CDR3 length is 16 residues. Germline CDR1 SGHRS, CDR2 YFSETQ. CDR3 sequence (DNA): TGCGCCAGCAGCGCAGGGGGTGGCAAGAAGATGGAGGGCTACACCTTC. Residues: CASSAGGGKKMEGYTF.

The V call is TRBV7-8, the J call TRBJ2-1; 7 bases map to TRBD2. With V trimmed by 4 bases and J by 7 bases, 7 bases remained unmatched. The CDR3 is 14 residues long. Per germline, CDR1 SGHVS and CDR2 FQNEAQ. Written as DNA, the CDR3 is TGTGCCAGCAGCTCCTGGGCGGGAGTAAATGAGCAGTTCTTC. It translates to CASSSWAGVNEQFF.

This clone was counted between two and nine times. V usage is TRBV23-1 and J usage is TRBJ1-1; D unclear. TRBV23-1 is placed among ORFs of uncertain function. V lost 2 bases and J lost 7, with 17 bases in between. The CDR3 is 15 residues long. CDR3 sequence (DNA): TGCGCCAGCAGTCAAGGTGTCCCCATCGACGATGAAGCTTTCTTT. Amino acid sequence: CASSQGVPIDDEAFF.

Only a few counts were recorded for this clone. This sequence joins TRBV2 and TRBJ1-1, with 10 nucleotides matching TRBD1. Germline loops: CDR1 SNHLY, CDR2 FYNNEI. CDR3 size: 13 residues. Losses at the gene ends were 7 bases for V and 4 bases for J; bases not matched to a gene: 3. DNA for the CDR3: TGTGCCAGCATGCGGACAGGGGGCACTGAAGCTTTCTTT. Encoded protein: CASMRTGGTEAFF.

A few counts support this clone. V is TRBV9 and J is TRBJ1-1; no definite D call. Germline V CDR1 and CDR2: SGDLS, YYNGEE. V lost 3 bases, J lost 1 base, and 10 bases lay in between. CDR3 length: 14 residues. CDR3: CASSAEARNTEAFF. The CDR3 coding sequence is TGTGCCAGCAGCGCCGAGGCGAGGAACACTGAAGCTTTCTTT.

This clone turned up a few times. V and J are TRBV5-1 and TRBJ2-2, with TRBD2 as a possible D gene (5 bases). Germline V lookup: CDR1 SGHRS, CDR2 YFSETQ. Trimming took 0 bases from V and 4 from J, leaving 13 bases between them. The CDR3 sequence is 16 residues long. The CDR3 reads CASSLAVGAGTGELFF. CDR3 DNA: TGCGCCAGCAGCTTGGCCGTGGGAGCTGGCACCGGGGAGCTGTTTTTT.

This clone was counted only a few times. The rearrangement joins TRBV30 to TRBJ1-1; D is unresolved. Germline values: CDR1 GTSNPN, CDR2 SVGIG (reference sequence). The CDR3 sequence is 13 residues long. Trimming took 1 base from V and 8 from J, leaving 14 bases between them. For the CDR3, the DNA is TGTGCCTGGAGTGCCACCCCTTGGGGAGAAGCTTTCTTT. The encoded protein is CAWSATPWGEAFF.

The sample holds one count of this clone. The V gene is TRBV19, the J gene TRBJ2-3, with D perhaps matching TRBD2 (5 bases). The V end was cut by 3 bases, the J end by 0 bases, with 16 bases between. The CDR3 extends over 17 amino acids. Per germline, CDR1 LNHDA and CDR2 SQIVND (reference sequence). CDR3 nucleotide sequence: TGTGCCAGTAGTATTGTGGGGATGGACTTTAGCACAGATACGCAGTATTTT. Encoded protein: CASSIVGMDFSTDTQYF.

The chain recombines TRBV7-9 with TRBJ2-5; 9 positions agree with TRBD1. The CDR3 covers 14 residues. The J segment lost 4 bases and the V segment lost 5 bases, leaving 5 bases of the junction unmatched. From germline, CDR1 is SEHNR and CDR2 FQNEAQ (reference sequence). In DNA form, the CDR3 reads TGTGCCAGCAGCCCCTCGGACAGGGGAGAGACCCAGTACTTC. Amino acids: CASSPSDRGETQYF. The entire variable domain, with the rest obtained from reference TRBV7-9 and TRBJ2-5, is as follows: DTGVSQNPRHKITKRGQNVTFRCDPISEHNRLYWYRQTLGQGPEFLTYFQNEAQLEKSRLLSDRFSAERPKGSFSTLEIQRTEQGDSAMYLCASSPSDRGETQYFGPGTRLLVL.

The chain uses TRBV11-2 and TRBJ2-5; D perhaps matches TRBD1 (6 bases). This CDR3 is 17 amino acids long. Trimming left V 3 bases short and J 4 bases short, with 21 bases between. The germline V gene encodes CDR1 SGHAT and CDR2 FQNNGV. The CDR3 DNA sequence: TGTGCCAGCAGCTTCGGCAGCAGGGGAATAAGAGGAGAGACCCAGTACTTC. This encodes CASSFGSRGIRGETQYF.

The J gene is TRBJ2-3, the V gene TRBV27, with TRBD1 identical over 7 bases. The CDR3 runs 14 residues. Germline V CDR1 and CDR2: MNHEY, SMNVEV (reference sequence). V was pared by 5 bases and J by 4 bases, with 6 bases of the junction left unmatched. The CDR3 DNA is TGTGCCAGCAGTAAAACAGGGGTCGCAGATACGCAGTATTTT. Translation gives CASSKTGVADTQYF.

V usage is TRBV5-4 and J usage is TRBJ2-3, with 13 nucleotides matching TRBD2. This CDR3 contains 14 residues. Losses at the gene ends were 5 bases for V and 4 bases for J; bases not matched to a gene: 1. CDR1 and CDR2 from the germline V gene are SGHNT and YYREEE (reference sequence). The CDR3 here is CASSGLAGADTQYF. The CDR3 DNA is TGTGCCAGCAGTGGACTAGCGGGGGCAGATACGCAGTATTTT.

The chain couples TRBV5-4 to TRBJ1-4; the D is unclear. Trimming removed 0 bases at V and 8 bases at J, with 17 bases between. CDR3 length equals 16 residues. Germline V gene lookup returns CDR1 SGHNT and CDR2 YYREEE (reference sequence). DNA of the CDR3: TGTGCCAGCAGCTTGGGTGAAGGTCGGATAGAGGAAAAACTGTTTTTT. This encodes CASSLGEGRIEEKLFF.

The chain recombines TRBV6-5 with TRBJ2-1, with a tentative D call TRBD2 (6 bases). This CDR3 region has 13 residues. Germline CDR1 and CDR2: MNHEY and SVGAGI. V shed 2 bases and J shed 7 bases, with 9 bases lying between them. The CDR3 coding sequence is TGTGCCAGCAGTTACGGGAGGTTGAATGAGCAGTTCTTC. Translated, it gives CASSYGRLNEQFF.

V is TRBV5-1 and J is TRBJ2-5, with D perhaps TRBD2 (5 bases). This CDR3 region has 12 residues. Trimming stripped 4 bases from V and 5 bases from J, with 9 bases between. Germline V gene lookup returns CDR1 SGHRS and CDR2 YFSETQ. DNA of the CDR3: TGCGCCAGCAGCGAGGACTTGGAGACCCAGTACTTC. Its protein product is CASSEDLETQYF.

The chain employs TRBV6-1 and TRBJ1-6, with 8 bases matching TRBD1. The trim removed 9 bases at V and 7 bases at J, leaving 11 bases unmatched. CDR1 MNHNS and CDR2 SASEGT come from the germline V gene. This CDR3 region has 15 residues. CDR3 region: CASLYRQGTNSPLHF. The CDR3 coding sequence is TGTGCCAGTCTCTATAGACAGGGGACGAATTCACCCCTCCACTTT.

The V gene is TRBV7-9, the J gene TRBJ2-7, with D tentatively TRBD2 (6 bases). Germline loops: CDR1 SEHNR, CDR2 FQNEAQ (reference sequence). This CDR3 has 18 residues. Trimming cost V 4 bases and J 0 bases, with 22 bases left between them. The CDR3: CASSYSHGSSGGSYEQYF. The DNA for the CDR3 is TGTGCCAGCAGCTACTCTCACGGGAGTTCCGGTGGCTCCTACGAGCAGTACTTC.

The J gene is TRBJ1-2, the V gene TRBV5-1, with 8 bases matching TRBD1. The CDR3 contains 15 residues. Germline assignment: CDR1 SGHRS and CDR2 YFSETQ. Trimming at V came to 0 bases and at J to 4 bases, leaving 5 bases not matched to a gene. The CDR3 sequence: CASSLEGQGVYGYTF. CDR3 DNA sequence: TGCGCCAGCAGCTTGGAAGGACAGGGCGTCTATGGCTACACCTTC.

This chain uses TRBV30 with TRBJ1-6; possible D gene TRBD1, 6 bases. Germline CDR1 reads GTSNPN; CDR2 reads SVGIG (reference sequence). This CDR3 spans 14 amino acids. Trimming removed 5 bases from V and 10 bases from J, with 18 bases in between. This CDR3 is CAWRVDRIKSPLHF. The CDR3 coding sequence is TGTGCCTGGCGAGTCGACAGGATTAAGTCACCCCTCCACTTT.

V usage is TRBV2 and J usage is TRBJ2-3; 16 bases agree with TRBD2. Germline values: CDR1 SNHLY, CDR2 FYNNEI. J gave up 1 base and V 4 bases, and 5 bases lay outside the gene matches. The CDR3 has 18 amino acids. CDR3 DNA sequence: TGTGCCAGCAGTGCGCCGGGACTAGCGGGAGGGCGCACAGATACGCAGTATTTT. Its translation is CASSAPGLAGGRTDTQYF.

This clone was seen only once. This chain links TRBV6-5 with TRBJ1-6; D gene uncertain. The CDR3 totals 13 residues. The V gene's germline CDR1 is MNHEY and CDR2 SVGAGI. Deletions cut 3 bases from V and 8 bases from J, with 8 bases between. Written as DNA, the CDR3 is TGTGCCAGCAGTTATAATGGAGATTCACCCCTCCACTTT. Translation gives CASSYNGDSPLHF.

The CDR3 bases are TGTGCCAGCAGCGATAGGATGAATAGCAATCAGCCCCAGCATTTT. It yields the protein CASSDRMNSNQPQHF. The chain links TRBV5-6 to TRBJ1-5; D is ambiguous. Trimming left V 4 bases short and J 0 bases short, with 11 bases between. Germline CDR1 and CDR2: SGHDT and YYEEEE. The CDR3 loop spans 15 amino acids. The variable domain in full, completed from reference TRBV5-6 and TRBJ1-5, reads DAGVTQSPTHLIKTRGQQVTLRCSPKSGHDTVSWYQQALGQGPQFIFQYYEEEERQRGNFPDRFSGHQFPNYSSELNVNALLLGDSALYLCASSDRMNSNQPQHFGDGTRLSIL.

V gene TRBV5-6 combines with J gene TRBJ2-7; D not resolved. This CDR3 region has 14 residues. Trimming shortened V by 2 bases and J by 5 bases, and 14 bases separated the two germline ends. Germline CDR1 and CDR2: SGHDT and YYEEEE. The chain's CDR3 is CASSFSLGFNEQYF. The CDR3 DNA is TGTGCCAGCAGCTTTTCTCTGGGGTTTAACGAGCAGTACTTC.

V gene TRBV15 combines with J gene TRBJ1-3, with unresolved D. This CDR3 is 16 amino acids long. Between the trimmed V and J ends, which lost 0 bases and 7 bases, there was a span of 16 bases. The germline V gene encodes CDR1 LNHNV and CDR2 YYDKDF (reference sequence). The CDR3 spells CATSRDPTSVGNTIYF. CDR3 bases: TGTGCCACCAGCAGAGATCCGACGAGTGTGGGGAACACCATATATTTT. Looking up the rest from reference TRBV15 and TRBJ1-3 gives the full variable domain: DAMVIQNPRYQVTQFGKPVTLSCSQTLNHNVMYWYQQKSSQAPKLLFHYYDKDFNNEADTPDNFQSRRPNTSFCFLDIRSPGLGDTAMYLCATSRDPTSVGNTIYFGEGSWLTVV.

This chain joins TRBV4-1 and TRBJ1-2; D is unclear. CDR1 is MGHRA and CDR2 is YSYEKL in the germline V gene. The CDR3 is 12 residues long. V was clipped by 4 bases and J by 5 bases, with 8 bases between them. The CDR3 sequence is CASSRGQYGYTF. Here the CDR3 DNA reads TGCGCCAGCAGCCGAGGGCAGTATGGCTACACCTTC.

This chain links TRBV5-1 with TRBJ2-1, with TRBD1 identical over 8 bases. Germline CDR1 and CDR2: SGHRS and YFSETQ. The J segment lost 15 bases and the V segment lost 2 bases, leaving 7 bases of the junction unmatched. The CDR3 has 12 residues. The CDR3 is CASSLGWDRRFF. The CDR3 nucleotides are TGCGCCAGCAGCTTAGGGTGGGACAGGAGGTTCTTC.

V usage is TRBV6-5 and J usage is TRBJ2-1; no definite D call. The V end lost 6 bases, the J end lost 4 bases, and 7 bases lay between the germline ends. Germline CDR1 MNHEY, CDR2 SVGAGI. The CDR3 is 12 residues long. As DNA, the CDR3 is TGTGCCAGCAGACTCGGGTACAATGAGCAGTTCTTC. This gives the protein CASRLGYNEQFF.

The chain is built from TRBV5-6 and TRBJ2-7; TRBD2 agrees at 12 bases. The trim removed 4 bases at V and 5 bases at J, leaving 7 bases unmatched. Germline V gene data show CDR1 as SGHDT and CDR2 as YYEEEE. The CDR3 runs to 15 residues. Here the CDR3 reads CASSEGLAGFDEQYF. The CDR3 region has the DNA TGTGCCAGCAGCGAAGGACTAGCGGGATTCGACGAGCAGTACTTC. Full variable domain (outside the CDR3, taken from reference TRBV5-6 and TRBJ2-7): DAGVTQSPTHLIKTRGQQVTLRCSPKSGHDTVSWYQQALGQGPQFIFQYYEEEERQRGNFPDRFSGHQFPNYSSELNVNALLLGDSALYLCASSEGLAGFDEQYFGPGTRLTVT.